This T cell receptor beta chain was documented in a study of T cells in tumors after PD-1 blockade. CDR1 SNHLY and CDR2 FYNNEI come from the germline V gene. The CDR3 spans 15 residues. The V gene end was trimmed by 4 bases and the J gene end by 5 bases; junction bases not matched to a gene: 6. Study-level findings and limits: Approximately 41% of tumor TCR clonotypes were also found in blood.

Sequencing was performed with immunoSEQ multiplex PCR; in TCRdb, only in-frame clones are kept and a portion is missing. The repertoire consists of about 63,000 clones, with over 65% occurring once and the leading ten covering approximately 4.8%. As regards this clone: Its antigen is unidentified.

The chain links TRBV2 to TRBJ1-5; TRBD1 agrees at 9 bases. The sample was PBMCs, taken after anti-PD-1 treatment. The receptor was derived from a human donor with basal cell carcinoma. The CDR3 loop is CASSANRGQDQPQHF. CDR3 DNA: TGTGCCAGCAGTGCCAACAGGGGGCAGGATCAGCCCCAGCATTTT.